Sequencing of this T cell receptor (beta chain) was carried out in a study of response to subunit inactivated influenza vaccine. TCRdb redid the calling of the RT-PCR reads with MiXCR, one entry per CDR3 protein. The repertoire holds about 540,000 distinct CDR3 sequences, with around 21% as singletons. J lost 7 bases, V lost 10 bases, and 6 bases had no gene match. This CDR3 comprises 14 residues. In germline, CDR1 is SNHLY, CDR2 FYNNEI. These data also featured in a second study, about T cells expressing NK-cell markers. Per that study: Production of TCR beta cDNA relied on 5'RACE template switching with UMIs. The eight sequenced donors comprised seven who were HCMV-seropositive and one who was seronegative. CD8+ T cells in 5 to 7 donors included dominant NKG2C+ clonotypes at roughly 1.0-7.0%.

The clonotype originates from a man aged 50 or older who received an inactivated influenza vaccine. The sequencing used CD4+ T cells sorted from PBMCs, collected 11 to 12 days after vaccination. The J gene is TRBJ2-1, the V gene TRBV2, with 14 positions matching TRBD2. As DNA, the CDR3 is TGTGCCACCAGACTAGCGGGGGGGCAGAATGAGCAGTTCTTC. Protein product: CATRLAGGQNEQFF.